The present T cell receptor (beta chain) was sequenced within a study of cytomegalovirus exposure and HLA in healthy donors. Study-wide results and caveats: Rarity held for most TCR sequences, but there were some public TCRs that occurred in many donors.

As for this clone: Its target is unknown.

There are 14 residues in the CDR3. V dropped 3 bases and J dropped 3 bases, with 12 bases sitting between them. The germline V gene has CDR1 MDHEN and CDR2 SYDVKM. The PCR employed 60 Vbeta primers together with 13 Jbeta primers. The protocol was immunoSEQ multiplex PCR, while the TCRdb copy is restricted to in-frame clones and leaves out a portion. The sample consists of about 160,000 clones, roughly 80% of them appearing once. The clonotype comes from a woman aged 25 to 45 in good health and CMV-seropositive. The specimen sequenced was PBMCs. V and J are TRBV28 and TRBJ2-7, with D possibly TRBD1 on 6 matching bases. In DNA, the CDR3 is TGTGCCAGCAGTTTGAGGGGGATCGGCTACGAGCAGTACTTC. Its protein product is CASSLRGIGYEQYF.